Included here is one T cell receptor (beta chain) sequence, with context. The method was immunoSEQ multiplex PCR; TCRdb's version includes in-frame clones alone and lacks a portion of them. The repertoire has about 4,700 clones, less than 35% of them found once; the top ten carry approximately 24%. This sample is part of a study of graft-versus-host responses after intestinal transplantation. Study details: Multivisceral, liver-intestinal, or isolated intestinal transplants were performed in recipients. Following induction with anti-thymocyte globulin, all recipients were given tacrolimus and steroids for around three years. Whole-study findings and limits: The recipient marrow held GvH clones, and some of them showed up first in ileum or blood.

The CDR3 is 14 residues long. CDR1 SGHKS and CDR2 YYEKEE come from the germline V gene (reference sequence). V was shortened by 0 bases and J by 2 bases, with 6 bases between the two germline ends. The plating included roughly 200,000 irradiated, violet-dye-labeled stimulator cells together with roughly 200,000 CFSE-labeled responder cells. Researchers sorted proliferating CFSE-low CD3+CD4+ and CD3+CD8+ responders once the reaction had finished. This chain links TRBV5-5 with TRBJ2-1; D gene unclear. The sample here was alloreactive CD8+ T cells from a mixed lymphocyte reaction culture, taken before transplantation. Subset described: CFSE-low proliferating T cells sorted from roughly 6-day pre-transplant mixed lymphocyte reaction (GvH or HvG direction). The clonotype originates from a human patient who was an organ donor for intestinal transplantation. CDR3: CASSLAGPYNEQFF. The CDR3 region has the DNA TGTGCCAGCAGCTTGGCCGGTCCCTACAATGAGCAGTTCTTC.